A selection of T cell receptor beta chains follows, all from one sample in a study of vaccination effects on CD4 cells after COVID-19. Profiled with immunoSEQ multiplex PCR; TCRdb holds only in-frame clones, not every one. Of 41,000 or so clones in the sample, 55% to 75% were seen once. Antigen specificity for these receptors is unknown. Source: CD4+ T cells from PBMCs cultured with HCoV-OC43 spike peptides, taken before COVID-19 vaccination. The receptors shown here come from a human donor who received a COVID-19 vaccine. Each CDR3 is given with its conserved first and last residue. D genes are given only for firm matches. Size values are once, few and many counts, or a class for expanded clones, and some rows have none.

CDR3,D,V,length,size
CATSGGWGQGALDYGYTF,TRBD1,TRBV15,18,.
CASRLVTGRAFF,.,TRBV11-2,12,.
CASSPEGTQNQPQHF,.,TRBV6-5,15,once
CASRRGQALYGYTF,TRBD1,TRBV6-5,14,.
CASTLTTPRTDTQYF,.,TRBV28,15,.
CSARGGDNQPQHF,.,TRBV20-1,13,few
CASRVGGTYEQYF,.,TRBV7-8,13,few
CATSIGTGNTEAFF,TRBD1,TRBV15,14,few
CASRLTGKLFF,.,TRBV6-5,11,.
CASSYLGAGVSYGYTF,.,TRBV6-5,16,few
CASSVTYEQYF,.,TRBV27,11,.
CASSQVHSGSVRAKNIQYF,TRBD2,TRBV3-1/TRBV3-2,19,.
CASSAKLSGDVRLAKNIQYF,.,TRBV2,20,.
CASSHSWTSGGYEQYF,TRBD2,TRBV4-1,16,once
CASRLVQNTEAFF,.,TRBV27,13,few
CAWSEGDASPLHF,.,TRBV30,13,few
CAWFTSGNSDTQYF,TRBD2,TRBV30,14,.
CASSFSMTPGYGYTF,.,TRBV5-4,15,.
CASSQDYPMGSSKNIQYF,.,TRBV3-1/TRBV3-2,18,.
CASSLPVIAGQETQYF,TRBD2,TRBV7-9,16,.
CASRPGGAYTQYF,TRBD2,TRBV6-5,13,.
CASSLLSQRAYNEQFF,.,TRBV7-9,16,.
CASSKKLYEQYF,.,TRBV6-2/TRBV6-3,12,.
CASSEPRGAKGTDTQYF,.,TRBV19,17,.
CASIQQETQYF,.,TRBV5-4,11,.
CASSALDTYPSGNTIYF,.,TRBV25-1,17,.
CASTREGRSNEKLFF,.,TRBV2,15,.
CASSEFLGNTIYF,.,TRBV9,13,few
CASHRREASKQYF,TRBD2,TRBV30,13,.
CSASGASGRTYEQYF,TRBD2,TRBV20-1,15,.
CAWSRGRYEQYF,.,TRBV30,12,.
CAWTKSWTSGSPYEQYF,TRBD2,TRBV30,17,.
CASSLGGFGQGDSPLHF,.,TRBV7-6,17,.
CASSPNIAGSTDTQYF,TRBD2,TRBV18,16,.
CASSLGMGQSPLHF,.,TRBV7-2,14,few
CASSSGLAGVGEQFF,TRBD2,TRBV27,15,.
CASSPPGRNTEAFF,.,TRBV5-4,14,.
CAWSVRDRSNQPQHF,TRBD1,TRBV30,15,.
CASSDGTSADTQYF,TRBD2,TRBV2,14,once
CAWSPPGAANYGYTF,.,TRBV30,15,.
CASSQARGYEQYF,.,TRBV3-1/TRBV3-2,13,.
CASSYSGDADKPQHF,.,TRBV7-3,15,few
CASSFRPNEKLFF,.,TRBV12-3/TRBV12-4,13,.
CASRGLSSTNYGYTF,.,TRBV3-1/TRBV3-2,15,.
CASRETSYGYTF,.,TRBV6-5,12,.
CASQRTGTYQPQHF,.,TRBV19,14,.
CAWSEEREARETQYF,TRBD2,TRBV30,15,few
CASSLQRGPGDTQYF,TRBD2,TRBV7-2,15,.
CASSWGEGMQFF,.,TRBV5-1,12,.
CASSRDRDPYGYTF,TRBD1,TRBV2,14,.
CASRTQGYSEAFF,.,TRBV12-3/TRBV12-4,13,.
CASSLSGGVGHEQYF,TRBD2,TRBV28,15,.
CASSITGGGTEAFF,TRBD1,TRBV19,14,.